The 7 T cell receptor beta chains presented below share a single source sample, sequenced in a study of blood T cells in healthy people across ages. The second PCR ran about 6 to 12 cycles with a sample-barcoded 5' primer and J-beta primers. TCRdb recomputed calls from the 5' RACE reads with MiXCR, one row per CDR3 protein. The sample lists roughly 730,000 distinct CDR3 sequences; roughly three fifths were seen once. The source material was blood. The receptors here all came from a man aged 40-50 years in good health.

As DNA, the CDR3 is TGCAGTGCTGGCAGGGGGACGGGCGGCTACACCTTC. This sequence encodes CSAGRGTGGYTF. The chain has TRBV20-1 and TRBJ1-2; TRBD1 agrees at 7 bases. V was clipped by 5 bases and J by 8 bases; unmatched bases: 8. The CDR3 sequence is 12 residues long. CDR1 is DFQATT, CDR2 SNEGSKA, per germline (reference sequence).

This clonotype has a handful of counts. V and J are TRBV14 and TRBJ2-7; D gene uncertain. The CDR3 is 12 amino acids. Germline CDR1 is SGHDN and CDR2 is FVKESK. The V end was cut by 3 bases, the J end by 6 bases, with 9 bases between. For the CDR3, the DNA is TGTGCCAGCAGCCAGGGGTGGGGCGAGCAGTACTTC. Encoded protein: CASSQGWGEQYF.

In this sample, this clonotype turned up a few times. This chain joins TRBV28 and TRBJ2-6; D uncertain. Germline V gene sequence: CDR1 MDHEN, CDR2 SYDVKM. The CDR3 contains 19 residues. V was shortened by 5 bases and J by 0 bases, with 20 bases between the two germline ends. This CDR3 reads CASSPIGTYEVSGANVLTF. CDR3 DNA: TGTGCCAGCAGTCCAATAGGTACCTATGAGGTCTCTGGGGCCAACGTCCTGACTTTC.

The chain joins TRBV6-1 to TRBJ2-1, with TRBD1 identical over 10 bases. J was trimmed by 14 bases and V by 4 bases; bases with no gene match: 5. This CDR3 is 12 amino acids long. The germline V gene has CDR1 MNHNS and CDR2 SASEGT. The chain's CDR3 is CASSGQDRGKFF. The DNA of the CDR3 is TGTGCCAGCAGTGGCCAGGACAGGGGGAAGTTCTTC.

This clonotype was detected only a few times. The chain links TRBV7-2 to TRBJ1-6; D not resolved. CDR3 size: 12 residues. Germline loops: CDR1 SGHTA, CDR2 FQGNSA. V shed 6 bases and J shed 10 bases, with 10 bases lying between them. CDR3 coding DNA: TGTGCCAGCAGTATTTACGGGTCACCCCTCCACTTT. This translates into CASSIYGSPLHF. The full variable domain, in which reference TRBV7-2 and TRBJ1-6 provide the parts outside the CDR3, is GAGVSQSPSNKVTEKGKDVELRCDPISGHTALYWYRQSLGQGLEFLIYFQGNSAPDKSGLPSDRFSAERTGGSVSTLTIQRTQQEDSAVYLCASSIYGSPLHFGNGTRLTVT.

This clonotype was observed a few times. V gene TRBV10-3 combines with J gene TRBJ2-3; D not resolved. Germline V gene data show CDR1 as ENHRY and CDR2 as SYGVKD. This CDR3 has 14 residues. V lost 3 bases and J lost 2, with 9 bases in between. CDR3 sequence: CAISDYPDTDTQYF. Here the CDR3 DNA reads TGTGCCATCAGTGATTATCCAGACACAGATACGCAGTATTTT.

This chain connects TRBV12-3 or TRBV12-4 to TRBJ2-1, with D perhaps being TRBD1 or TRBD2 (5 bases each). The V gene lost 9 bases and the J gene lost 10 bases, with 28 bases spanning the gap. The CDR3 has 16 residues. CDR3 bases: TGTGCCAGTCCCCCCGACCGAGGGGTTTCTTGGGGGGAGCAGTTCTTC. Translated, it gives CASPPDRGVSWGEQFF.